These 21 T cell receptor beta chains originate from one sample sequenced in a study of OX40 agonist ivuxolimab in advanced cancers. TCRdb's table, derived via immunoSEQ multiplex PCR, lists solely in-frame clones and lacks some. The sample has under 95,000 clones; under 95% are singletons. This specimen was CD4+ or CD8+ T cells sorted from blood, taken in a trial of the OX40 agonist ivuxolimab. These receptors were taken from an adult with an advanced solid tumor such as melanoma, head and neck, liver or kidney cancer.

The chain carries TRBV29-1 and TRBJ1-4; a weak D match, TRBD1 (5 bases). Per germline, CDR1 SQVTM and CDR2 ANQGSEA. The CDR3 has 15 amino acids. V was pared by 6 bases and J by 5 bases, with 19 bases between. The CDR3 sequence is CSVRTVPGVNEKLFF. Written as DNA, the CDR3 is TGCAGCGTGAGGACTGTCCCGGGGGTGAATGAAAAACTGTTTTTT.

The V and J genes are TRBV30 and TRBJ2-7; maybe TRBD1 (6 bases). The length of the CDR3 is 13 residues. The V gene lost 2 bases and the J gene lost 2 bases, with 10 bases spanning the gap. Germline-derived CDR1 and CDR2 are GTSNPN and SVGIG (reference sequence). CDR3 residues: CAWSMGTPYEQYF. Written as DNA, the CDR3 is TGTGCCTGGAGTATGGGGACACCCTACGAGCAGTACTTC.

V gene TRBV18 combines with J gene TRBJ2-3, with 7 bases fitting TRBD1. The CDR3 extends over 14 amino acids. The V segment lost 1 base and the J segment 6 bases; nucleotides outside the gene matches: 4. Per the germline V gene, CDR1 is KGHSH and CDR2 is LQKENI. CDR3: CASSPQGAADTQYF. In nucleotides, the CDR3 is TGTGCCAGCTCACCACAGGGGGCGGCCGATACGCAGTATTTT.

V usage is TRBV27 and J usage is TRBJ1-1; the D gene is possibly TRBD1 (5 bases). The germline V gene has CDR1 MNHEY and CDR2 SMNVEV (reference sequence). Trimming left V 3 bases short and J 5 bases short, with 22 bases between. This CDR3 has 17 residues. This chain's CDR3 is CASSFFDPGTRGTEAFF. DNA for the CDR3: TGTGCCAGCAGTTTCTTCGATCCCGGGACCCGTGGAACTGAAGCTTTCTTT.

This rearrangement joins TRBV7-3 to TRBJ2-5; 7 nucleotides line up with TRBD1. The CDR3 is made up of 13 amino acids. Trimming at V came to 4 bases and at J to 5 bases, leaving 4 bases not matched to a gene. CDR1 is SGHTA, CDR2 FQGTGA, per germline. CDR3: CASSSGQVETQYF. CDR3 nucleotide sequence: TGTGCCAGCAGCTCTGGACAGGTGGAGACCCAGTACTTC.

This chain links TRBV15 with TRBJ2-6, with D uncertain. The length of the CDR3 is 15 residues. The V end was cut by 0 bases, the J end by 0 bases, with 3 bases between. Germline CDR1 LNHNV, CDR2 YYDKDF (reference sequence). The CDR3: CATSRDPSGANVLTF. In nucleotides, the CDR3 is TGTGCCACCAGCAGAGATCCCTCTGGGGCCAACGTCCTGACTTTC.

This sequence joins TRBV29-1 and TRBJ2-3; 13 positions match TRBD2. The ends lost 6 bases at V and 3 bases at J; junction bases unmatched: 3. The CDR3 is 14 residues long. Germline-derived CDR1 and CDR2 are SQVTM and ANQGSEA. In nucleotides, the CDR3 is TGCAGCGTCCTGGGACTAGCGGGAACAGATACGCAGTATTTT. Its protein product is CSVLGLAGTDTQYF.

This chain uses TRBV5-1 with TRBJ2-5; 8 bases map to TRBD1. The DNA matches TRBJ2-7 better at its end, which makes the J call doubtful. In germline, CDR1 is SGHRS, CDR2 YFSETQ. This CDR3 comprises 14 residues. CDR3 DNA: TGCGCCAGCAGCTTCAGGACAGGGAATTACGAGCAGTACTTC. This codes for CASSFRTGNYEQYF.

V usage is TRBV6-4 and J usage is TRBJ2-3; a weak D match, TRBD2 (5 bases). The ends were cut back, 5 bases at V and 0 bases at J, with 9 bases in the middle. The CDR3 totals 14 residues. Germline lookup yields CDR1 MRHNA and CDR2 SNTAGT. This CDR3 is CASSKRPSTDTQYF. In DNA form, the CDR3 reads TGTGCCAGCAGTAAGCGGCCTAGCACAGATACGCAGTATTTT.

This clone was recorded once. This chain joins TRBV14 and TRBJ2-2; 10 bases agree with TRBD1. With 6 bases clipped from V and 5 bases from J, the junction kept 6 bases outside the gene matches. The germline CDR1 and CDR2 sequences are SGHDN and FVKESK. The CDR3 loop spans 15 amino acids. The CDR3 DNA is TGTGCCAGCAGTCAACCGGACAGGGGGACCGGGGAGCTGTTTTTT. It is translated as CASSQPDRGTGELFF.

The gene calls are TRBV6-1 and TRBJ1-5; weak D call: TRBD1 (6 bases). V was cut by 7 bases and J by 4 bases, with 11 bases left in between. In germline, CDR1 is MNHNS, CDR2 SASEGT. The CDR3 loop spans 13 amino acids. The CDR3 nucleotides are TGTGCCAGCATCGAGGGGGGAAATCAGCCCCAGCATTTT. This gives the protein CASIEGGNQPQHF.

This sequence joins TRBV2 and TRBJ1-5; 7 bases agree with TRBD1. Germline lookup yields CDR1 SNHLY and CDR2 FYNNEI. This CDR3 has 14 residues. V shed 7 bases and J 4 bases; nucleotides not matched to a gene: 7. CDR3 sequence (DNA): TGTGCCAGCACCCCGGGACAGACTAATCAGCCCCAGCATTTT. This translates into CASTPGQTNQPQHF.

The CDR3 loop reads CASLQATYNEQFF. CDR3 nucleotide sequence: TGTGCCAGCCTTCAGGCCACCTACAATGAGCAGTTCTTC. The J gene is TRBJ2-1, the V gene TRBV6-1; D uncertain. The germline CDR1 and CDR2 sequences are MNHNS and SASEGT. The CDR3 runs 13 residues. The V end lost 8 bases, the J end lost 2 bases, and 10 bases lay between the germline ends.

The V call is TRBV4-1, the J call TRBJ2-7; 8 bases fit TRBD1. The trim removed 4 bases at V and 2 bases at J, leaving 4 bases unmatched. Germline assignment: CDR1 MGHRA and CDR2 YSYEKL. The CDR3 has 14 residues. CDR3 nucleotide sequence: TGCGCCAGCAGCCGTGGACAGGGCCCCTACGAGCAGTACTTC. This gives the protein CASSRGQGPYEQYF.

The V call is TRBV18, the J call TRBJ2-7; no reliable D call. Trimming pared 3 bases from V and 7 bases from J, leaving 10 bases between. The CDR3 totals 12 residues. Germline V gene lookup returns CDR1 KGHSH and CDR2 LQKENI. CDR3 in amino acids: CASSPGPPEQYF. In nucleotides, the CDR3 is TGTGCCAGCTCACCGGGCCCGCCGGAGCAGTACTTC. The full variable domain, with the rest looked up from reference TRBV18 and TRBJ2-7, is NAGVMQNPRHLVRRRGQEARLRCSPMKGHSHVYWYRQLPEEGLKFMVYLQKENIIDESGMPKERFSAEFPKEGPSILRIQQVVRGDSAAYFCASSPGPPEQYFGPGTRLTVT.

The gene calls are TRBV27 and TRBJ1-1; a weak D match, TRBD1 (6 bases). Trimming took 0 bases from V and 6 from J, leaving 8 bases between them. Germline V gene data show CDR1 as MNHEY and CDR2 as SMNVEV (reference sequence). This CDR3 comprises 13 residues. CDR3 residues: CASSLSGTSEAFF. As DNA, the CDR3 is TGTGCCAGCAGTTTATCGGGGACATCTGAAGCTTTCTTT.

V usage is TRBV27 and J usage is TRBJ1-2, with TRBD1 as a possible D gene (6 bases). V was clipped by 8 bases and J by 5 bases, with 15 bases between them. The CDR3 contains 13 residues. Germline CDR1 MNHEY, CDR2 SMNVEV (reference sequence). The CDR3 is CASGQGNRYGYTF. The CDR3 coding sequence is TGTGCCAGCGGGCAGGGGAATAGGTATGGCTACACCTTC.

The chain has TRBV28 and TRBJ2-3; TRBD2 matches at 9 bases. CDR1 and CDR2 (germline): MDHEN, SYDVKM. The length of the CDR3 is 14 residues. The junction had 1 base not matched to a gene; V was cut back by 3 bases and J by 3 bases. The DNA of the CDR3 is TGTGCCAGCAGTTTGGCGGGAGGGACAGATACGCAGTATTTT. This codes for CASSLAGGTDTQYF.

V usage is TRBV11-3 and J usage is TRBJ2-7, with a weak D call TRBD1 (7 bases). The CDR3 consists of 14 residues. CDR1 is SGHNT, CDR2 YENEEA, per germline. Trimming pared 5 bases from V and 3 bases from J, leaving 14 bases between. The CDR3 DNA sequence: TGTGCCAGCAGCCTCCCGGGGGACAGCTACGAGCAGTACTTC. This gives the protein CASSLPGDSYEQYF.

This sequence joins TRBV7-9 and TRBJ1-1; D is perhaps TRBD1 (5 bases). Trimming cost V 4 bases and J 8 bases, with 17 bases left between them. In germline, CDR1 is SEHNR, CDR2 FQNEAQ (reference sequence). This CDR3 is 14 amino acids long. The DNA of the CDR3 is TGTGCCAGCAGCTCGAAGGGGCAACCTGAGGAAGCTTTCTTT. This codes for CASSSKGQPEEAFF.

The chain recombines TRBV9 with TRBJ2-5; D may match TRBD1 or TRBD2 (6 bases each). Trimming shortened V by 7 bases and J by 3 bases, and 16 bases separated the two germline ends. This CDR3 contains 14 residues. Germline loops: CDR1 SGDLS, CDR2 YYNGEE. The CDR3 DNA is TGTGCCAGCGCTTCCGGGGGCTATAAAGAGACCCAGTACTTC. This gives the protein CASASGGYKETQYF.